This section outlines one TCR beta chain sequence together with its context. As yet, its antigen is unknown. The sample is drawn from a study of T cell repertoires in cytomegalovirus infection. At the level of the study: HLA-B-restricted CMV epitopes that are well studied were used alongside recently identified HLA-C-restricted ones. Matching HLA type and CMV infection were both indicated by public TCR beta signatures. Notes on the study in general: Based on cumulative public TCR beta family frequency, carriers of CMV plus the relevant HLA were identified. HLA-C-restricted CMV clonotypes gave the most frequent clonotype in two of eight donors.

In TCRdb, the reads were re-called with MiXCR into one record per CDR3 protein. The sample contains hundreds of thousands of distinct CDR3 sequences, 33% of which appear only once. The germline V gene has CDR1 MNHNS and CDR2 SASEGT. V was pared by 3 bases and J by 3 bases, with 6 bases between. The CDR3 length is 14 residues. This TCR came from a human donor in good health (CMV status not recorded). Some clones in this sample may be carry-over from other donors' samples. The sequenced sample was cultured PBMCs, obtained from culture after CMV antigen stimulation. The V call is TRBV6-1, the J call TRBJ1-6; no clear D. CDR3 protein: CASSEVDYNSPLHF. The DNA of the CDR3 is TGTGCCAGCAGTGAGGTGGACTATAATTCACCCCTCCACTTT.